This T cell receptor beta chain is from a study of OX40 agonist ivuxolimab in advanced cancers. Overall study: Three patients responded partially, comprising one with hepatocellular carcinoma and two with cutaneous melanoma. Study-level points and caveats: Among the nonresponders, some also had low normalized T-cell clonal expansion.

Samples of blood were obtained at baseline, on cycle 4 day 1, and on cycle 7 day 1. As for this clone: The antigen is unknown.

Assay used: immunoSEQ multiplex PCR; TCRdb lists only in-frame clones, some missing. The profile shows fewer than 85,000 clones, 88% of them singletons. Trimming shortened V by 7 bases and J by 3 bases, and 7 bases separated the two germline ends. CDR1 SQVTM and CDR2 ANQGSEA come from the germline V gene. The CDR3 is 11 residues long. The receptor was derived from an adult with an advanced solid tumor such as melanoma, head and neck, liver or kidney cancer. The source was CD4+ or CD8+ T cells sorted from blood, collected in a trial of the OX40 agonist ivuxolimab. The rearrangement links TRBV29-1 to TRBJ1-3; no firm D call. The CDR3 coding sequence is TGCAGCGCCCTTAGTGGAAACACCATATATTTT. Translation gives CSALSGNTIYF.